This record looks at one TCR beta chain sequence and its context. Described time point: baseline, week 1 (first vaccination visit). The treatment is: pre-vaccination baseline after standard-of-care therapy. This entry is derived from a study of a mutant IDH1 vaccine in newly diagnosed glioma. The overall study: A roughly 62% male, about 38% female split and a mean age of around 41 years characterized treated patients.

Clones were read by immunoSEQ multiplex PCR, and TCRdb kept only the in-frame ones, dropping some. Among about 20,000 clones listed, over 75% were seen once. The clonotype comes from a middle-aged man with glioma. The specimen was PBMCs, collected from a glioma patient treated with radiotherapy, temozolomide or both.

The CDR3 region is CASSKEQGGYGYTF. CDR3 nucleotide sequence: TGTGCCAGCAGTAAGGAACAGGGGGGATATGGCTACACCTTC. The chain is built from TRBV2 and TRBJ1-2, with 8 bases fitting TRBD1. After removal of 5 bases from V and 5 bases from J, the junction contained 7 bases not matched to a gene. In germline, CDR1 is SNHLY, CDR2 FYNNEI. The CDR3 covers 14 residues.